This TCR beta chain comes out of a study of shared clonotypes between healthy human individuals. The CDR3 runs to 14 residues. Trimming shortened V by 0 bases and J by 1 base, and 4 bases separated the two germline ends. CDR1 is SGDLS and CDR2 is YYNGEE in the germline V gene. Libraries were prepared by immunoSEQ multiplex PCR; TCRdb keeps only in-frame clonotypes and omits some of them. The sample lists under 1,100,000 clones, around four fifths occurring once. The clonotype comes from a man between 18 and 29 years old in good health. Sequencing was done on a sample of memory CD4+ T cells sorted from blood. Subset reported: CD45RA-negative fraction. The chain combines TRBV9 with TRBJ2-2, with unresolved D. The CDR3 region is CASSVDLNTGELFF. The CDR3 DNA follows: TGTGCCAGCAGCGTAGACCTGAACACCGGGGAGCTGTTTTTT.